Shown below are 10 T cell receptor beta chains from a single sample sequenced in a study of blood T cell repertoires in COVID-19. Libraries were prepared by immunoSEQ multiplex PCR; TCRdb keeps only in-frame clonotypes and omits some of them. The table lists tens of thousands of clones, around 83% of them singletons. Sequencing used peripheral blood. These receptors were taken from a human donor in a cohort sampled during active COVID-19.

The genes are TRBV7-9 and TRBJ1-2; maybe TRBD1 (5 bases). V lost 2 bases and J lost 5, with 15 bases in between. The CDR3 covers 15 residues. Germline V gene sequence: CDR1 SEHNR, CDR2 FQNEAQ (reference sequence). The DNA for the CDR3 is TGTGCCAGCAGCTTAATTTCAGGGAACTTGTATGGCTACACCTTC. As protein: CASSLISGNLYGYTF.

CDR3: CASRGGFTDTQYF. CDR3 sequence (DNA): TGTGCCAGTCGGGGGGGGTTCACAGATACGCAGTATTTT. The rearrangement uses TRBV12-3 or TRBV12-4 and TRBJ2-3; the match to TRBD2 covers 8 bases. This CDR3 region has 13 residues. With 9 bases clipped from V and 2 bases from J, the junction kept 4 bases outside the gene matches.

The chain joins TRBV19 to TRBJ1-5; 8 bases agree with TRBD1. V gave up 5 bases and J gave up 6 bases; unmatched junction bases: 15. Germline V gene sequence: CDR1 LNHDA, CDR2 SQIVND (reference sequence). CDR3 length: 17 residues. Here the CDR3 reads CASSASETGAEVQPQHF. CDR3 in DNA: TGTGCCAGTAGTGCCTCCGAGACAGGGGCCGAAGTTCAGCCCCAGCATTTT. The complete variable domain, with remaining parts taken from reference TRBV19 and TRBJ1-5, reads DGGITQSPKYLFRKEGQNVTLSCEQNLNHDAMYWYRQDPGQGLRLIYYSQIVNDFQKGDIAEGYSVSREKKESFPLTVTSAQKNPTAFYLCASSASETGAEVQPQHFGDGTRLSIL.

The chain has TRBV5-1 and TRBJ2-5, with 7 bases lining up with TRBD1. V was clipped by 2 bases and J by 2 bases; unmatched bases: 3. Germline-derived CDR1 and CDR2 are SGHRS and YFSETQ. The CDR3 is made up of 14 amino acids. Here the CDR3 reads CASSLQGRQETQYF. The CDR3 DNA reads as TGCGCCAGCAGCTTACAGGGGCGGCAAGAGACCCAGTACTTC.

The chain joins TRBV13 to TRBJ2-4; 7 nucleotides line up with TRBD1. CDR1 is PRHDT, CDR2 FYEKMQ, per germline (reference sequence). This CDR3 region has 15 residues. The V segment lost 5 bases and the J segment 5 bases; nucleotides outside the gene matches: 9. CDR3 loop: CASSPPGQVENIQYF. The CDR3 DNA sequence: TGTGCCAGCAGCCCCCCCGGACAGGTCGAAAACATTCAGTACTTC.

This chain's CDR3 is CSVRAGTDTQYF. DNA for the CDR3: TGCAGCGTGAGAGCTGGCACAGATACGCAGTATTTT. This rearrangement joins TRBV29-1 to TRBJ2-3; D gene ambiguous. In germline, CDR1 is SQVTM, CDR2 ANQGSEA. The CDR3 loop spans 12 amino acids. Trimming took 6 bases from V and 1 from J, leaving 8 bases between them.

The rearrangement links TRBV28 to TRBJ2-5; D possibly corresponds to TRBD1 (6 bases). Germline V gene sequence: CDR1 MDHEN, CDR2 SYDVKM. There are 12 residues in the CDR3. V dropped 2 bases and J dropped 7 bases, with 8 bases sitting between them. The CDR3 DNA sequence: TGTGCCAGCAGTTTAGGGGGCAGGACCCAGTACTTC. Protein sequence: CASSLGGRTQYF. Combining the CDR3 with reference TRBV28 and TRBJ2-5 gives the whole variable domain DVKVTQSSRYLVKRTGEKVFLECVQDMDHENMFWYRQDPGLGLRLIYFSYDVKMKEKGDIPEGYSVSREKKERFSLILESASTNQTSMYLCASSLGGRTQYFGPGTRLLVL.

The chain combines TRBV11-2 with TRBJ2-3; 10 bases map to TRBD2. The CDR3 sequence is 15 residues long. Germline assignment: CDR1 SGHAT and CDR2 FQNNGV. Germline trimming cut 5 bases from V and 3 bases from J; bases unmatched to any gene: 5. The CDR3 loop is CASSPGLAFTDTQYF. CDR3 in DNA: TGTGCCAGCAGCCCGGGACTAGCGTTTACAGATACGCAGTATTTT.

The chain uses TRBV12-3 or TRBV12-4 and TRBJ2-3; no reliable D call. The CDR3 has 12 amino acids. V was cut by 3 bases and J by 5 bases, with 6 bases left in between. The CDR3 sequence: CASSFTGDTQYF. The CDR3 region has the DNA TGTGCCAGCAGTTTTACGGGAGATACGCAGTATTTT.

The chain employs TRBV21-1 and TRBJ1-1. TRBV21-1 is reported as a pseudogene. The CDR3 covers 16 residues. In nucleotides, the CDR3 is TGTGCCAGCAGCAAAAGGGTCGGGGGGGCGCTAACTGAAGCTTTCTTT. It specifies CASSKRVGGALTEAFF.